This T cell receptor beta chain stems from a study of blood T cells in healthy people across ages. A word on this clonotype: The antigen is not known.

Study-level points and caveats: The CMV status of each donor remained undetermined, and this could have confounded shifts in expanded clonotypes.

The CDR3 runs 13 residues. V was pared by 3 bases and J by 6 bases, with 12 bases between. CDR1 MNHEY and CDR2 SMNVEV come from the germline V gene (reference sequence). Sample-barcoded 5' priming and a J-beta primer mix drove a second PCR of roughly 7 to 11 cycles. From the 5' RACE reads, TCRdb called clonotypes with MiXCR, one entry per CDR3 protein. Of 1.5 million to 2 million distinct CDR3 sequences listed, about 50% are singletons. The chain couples TRBV27 to TRBJ2-7; D may be TRBD1 (5 bases). Sequenced: blood. The sequence was collected from a woman aged 40 to 50 in good health. The CDR3 DNA reads as TGTGCCAGCAGTTTTCCAGGGATGGGCGAGCAGTACTTC. This gives the protein CASSFPGMGEQYF.